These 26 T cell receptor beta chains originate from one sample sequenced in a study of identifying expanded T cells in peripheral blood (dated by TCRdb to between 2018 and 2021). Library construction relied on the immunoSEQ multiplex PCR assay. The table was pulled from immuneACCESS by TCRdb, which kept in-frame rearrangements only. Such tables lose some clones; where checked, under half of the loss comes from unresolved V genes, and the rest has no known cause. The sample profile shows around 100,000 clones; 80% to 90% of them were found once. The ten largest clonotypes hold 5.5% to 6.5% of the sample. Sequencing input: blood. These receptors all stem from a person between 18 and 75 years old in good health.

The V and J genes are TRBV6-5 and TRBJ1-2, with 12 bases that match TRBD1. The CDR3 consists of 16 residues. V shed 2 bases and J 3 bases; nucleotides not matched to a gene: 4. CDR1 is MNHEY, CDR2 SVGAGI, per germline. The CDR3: CASSYGTGGGDYGYTF. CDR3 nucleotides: TGTGCCAGCAGTTACGGGACAGGGGGCGGTGACTATGGCTACACCTTC.

CDR3: CASREGGHTEAFF. The CDR3 nucleotides read TGTGCCAGCAGGGAGGGGGGGCACACTGAAGCTTTCTTT. This rearrangement joins TRBV2 to TRBJ1-1, with D tentatively TRBD1 (6 bases). CDR1 SNHLY and CDR2 FYNNEI come from the germline V gene. The CDR3 is made up of 13 amino acids. V lost 6 bases and J lost 3, with 11 bases in between.

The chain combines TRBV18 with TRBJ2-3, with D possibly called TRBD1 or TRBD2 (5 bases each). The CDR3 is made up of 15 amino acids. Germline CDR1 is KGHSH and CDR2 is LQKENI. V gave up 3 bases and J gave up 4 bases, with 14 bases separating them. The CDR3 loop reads CASSPSVQGPDTQYF. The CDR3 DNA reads TGTGCCAGCTCACCGAGCGTCCAGGGACCAGATACGCAGTATTTT.

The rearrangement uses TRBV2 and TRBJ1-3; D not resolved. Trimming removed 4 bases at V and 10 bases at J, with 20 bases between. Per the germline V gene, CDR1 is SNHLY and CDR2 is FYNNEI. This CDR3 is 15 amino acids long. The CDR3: CASSGNGHIGETIYF. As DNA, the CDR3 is TGTGCCAGCAGTGGAAATGGTCATATAGGAGAAACCATATATTTT.

CDR3 coding DNA: TGTGCCAGCAGCTTAAGCGGACAGGGCGAAGCTTTCTTT. It encodes CASSLSGQGEAFF. The chain couples TRBV7-3 to TRBJ1-1, with TRBD1 identical over 8 bases. Germline lookup yields CDR1 SGHTA and CDR2 FQGTGA. The V segment lost 1 base and the J segment 8 bases; nucleotides outside the gene matches: 3. The CDR3 length is 13 residues.

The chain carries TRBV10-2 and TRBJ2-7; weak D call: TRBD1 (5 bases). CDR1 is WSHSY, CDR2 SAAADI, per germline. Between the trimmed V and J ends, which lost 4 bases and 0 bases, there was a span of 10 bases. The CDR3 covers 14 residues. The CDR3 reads CASSGQTNSYEQYF. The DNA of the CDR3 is TGCGCCAGCAGTGGACAGACCAACTCCTACGAGCAGTACTTC.

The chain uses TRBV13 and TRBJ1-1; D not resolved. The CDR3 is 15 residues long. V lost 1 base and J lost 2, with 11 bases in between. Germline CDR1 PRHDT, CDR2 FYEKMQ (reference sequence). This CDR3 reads CASSLDRTGNTEAFF. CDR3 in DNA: TGTGCCAGCAGCTTAGATCGTACTGGAAACACTGAAGCTTTCTTT.

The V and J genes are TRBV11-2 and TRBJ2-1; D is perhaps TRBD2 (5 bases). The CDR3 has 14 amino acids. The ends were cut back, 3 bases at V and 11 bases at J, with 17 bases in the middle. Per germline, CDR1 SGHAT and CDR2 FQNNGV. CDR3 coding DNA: TGTGCCAGCAGCTTCCCGGGGTTCACGACCCAGCAGTTCTTC. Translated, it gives CASSFPGFTTQQFF.

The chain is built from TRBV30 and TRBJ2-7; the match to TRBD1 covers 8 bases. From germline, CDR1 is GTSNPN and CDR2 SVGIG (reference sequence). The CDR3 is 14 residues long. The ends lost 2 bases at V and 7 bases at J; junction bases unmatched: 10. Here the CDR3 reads CAWSPLRTGREQYF. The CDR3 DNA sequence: TGTGCCTGGAGTCCTTTGAGGACAGGGAGGGAGCAGTACTTC.

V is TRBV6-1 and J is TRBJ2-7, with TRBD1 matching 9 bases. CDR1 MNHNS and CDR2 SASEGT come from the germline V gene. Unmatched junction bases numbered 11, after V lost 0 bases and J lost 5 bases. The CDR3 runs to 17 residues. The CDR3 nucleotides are TGTGCCAGCAGTGAAGCGCTCGAATGGGACAGGGTCAACGAGCAGTACTTC. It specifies CASSEALEWDRVNEQYF.

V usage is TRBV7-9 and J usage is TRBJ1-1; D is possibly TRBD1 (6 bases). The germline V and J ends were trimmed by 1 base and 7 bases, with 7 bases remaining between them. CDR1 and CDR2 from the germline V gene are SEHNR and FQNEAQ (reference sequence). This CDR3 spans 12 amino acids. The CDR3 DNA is TGTGCCAGCAGCTTAGTCAGGGGTGAAGCTTTCTTT. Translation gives CASSLVRGEAFF.

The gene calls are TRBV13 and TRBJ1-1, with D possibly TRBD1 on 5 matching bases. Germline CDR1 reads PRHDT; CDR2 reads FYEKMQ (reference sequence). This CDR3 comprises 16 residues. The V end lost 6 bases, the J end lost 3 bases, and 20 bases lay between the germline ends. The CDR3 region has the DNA TGTGCCAGCAGTCCGGGTGGTGGGGGAGAGTACACTGAAGCTTTCTTT. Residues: CASSPGGGGEYTEAFF.

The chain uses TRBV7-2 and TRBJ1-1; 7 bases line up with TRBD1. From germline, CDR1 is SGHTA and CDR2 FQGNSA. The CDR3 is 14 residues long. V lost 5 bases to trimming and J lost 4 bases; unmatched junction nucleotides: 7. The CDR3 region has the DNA TGTGCCAGCAGCGGACAGGTTTTGGCCACTGAAGCTTTCTTT. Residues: CASSGQVLATEAFF.

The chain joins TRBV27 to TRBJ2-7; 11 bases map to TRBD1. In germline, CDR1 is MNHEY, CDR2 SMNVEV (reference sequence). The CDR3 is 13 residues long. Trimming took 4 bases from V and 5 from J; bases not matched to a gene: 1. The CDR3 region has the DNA TGTGCCAGCAGTTCGGACAGGGGGCACGAGCAGTACTTC. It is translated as CASSSDRGHEQYF.

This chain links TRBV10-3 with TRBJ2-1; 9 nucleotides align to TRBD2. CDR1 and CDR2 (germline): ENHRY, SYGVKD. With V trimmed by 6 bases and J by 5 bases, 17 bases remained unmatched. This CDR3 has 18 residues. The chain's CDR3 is CAISDSGTSGLIDNEQFF. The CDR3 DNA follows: TGTGCCATCAGCGACAGCGGTACTAGCGGGCTAATAGACAATGAGCAGTTCTTC.

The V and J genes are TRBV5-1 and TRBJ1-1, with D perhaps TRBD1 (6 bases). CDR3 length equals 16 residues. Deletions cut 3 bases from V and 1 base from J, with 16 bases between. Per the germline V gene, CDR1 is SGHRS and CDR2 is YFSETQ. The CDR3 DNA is TGCGCCAGCAGCTGGACTGCAGGGACACCGAACACTGAAGCTTTCTTT. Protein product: CASSWTAGTPNTEAFF.

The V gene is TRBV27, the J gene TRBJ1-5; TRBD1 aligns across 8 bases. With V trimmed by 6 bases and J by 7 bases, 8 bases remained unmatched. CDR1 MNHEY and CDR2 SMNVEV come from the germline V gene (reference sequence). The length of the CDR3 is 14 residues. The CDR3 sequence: CASSEGQEWQPQHF. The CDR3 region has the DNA TGTGCCAGCAGCGAGGGACAGGAGTGGCAGCCCCAGCATTTT.

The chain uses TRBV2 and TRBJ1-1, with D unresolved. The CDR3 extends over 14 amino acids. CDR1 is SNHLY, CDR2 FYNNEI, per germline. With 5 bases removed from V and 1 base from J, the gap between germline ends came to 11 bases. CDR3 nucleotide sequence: TGTGCCAGCAGTTCCCATGGTGAGAACACTGAAGCTTTCTTT. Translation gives CASSSHGENTEAFF.

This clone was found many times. The CDR3 bases are TGTGCCAGCAGCTTTGGCAGCACTAACTATGGCTACACCTTC. Translation gives CASSFGSTNYGYTF. This sequence joins TRBV5-6 and TRBJ1-2; D is uncertain. V was pared by 2 bases and J by 0 bases, with 8 bases between. The V gene's germline CDR1 is SGHDT and CDR2 YYEEEE. This CDR3 comprises 14 residues.

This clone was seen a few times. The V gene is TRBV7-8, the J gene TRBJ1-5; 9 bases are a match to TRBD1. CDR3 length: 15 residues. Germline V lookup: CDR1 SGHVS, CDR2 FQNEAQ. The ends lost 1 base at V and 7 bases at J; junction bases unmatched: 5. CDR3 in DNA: TGTGCCAGCAGCTTAGGGGACAGGGACGGACAGCCCCAGCATTTT. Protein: CASSLGDRDGQPQHF.

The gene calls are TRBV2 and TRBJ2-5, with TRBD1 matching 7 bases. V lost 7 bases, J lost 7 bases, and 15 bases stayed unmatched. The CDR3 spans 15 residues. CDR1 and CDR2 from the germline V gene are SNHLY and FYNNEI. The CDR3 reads CASTSDRAGWGTQYF. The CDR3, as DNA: TGTGCCAGCACTTCAGACAGGGCCGGTTGGGGGACCCAGTACTTC.

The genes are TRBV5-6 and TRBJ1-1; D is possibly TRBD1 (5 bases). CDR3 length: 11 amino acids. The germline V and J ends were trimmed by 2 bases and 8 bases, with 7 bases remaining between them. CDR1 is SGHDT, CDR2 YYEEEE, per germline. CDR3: CASSFRDEAFF. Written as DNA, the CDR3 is TGTGCCAGCAGCTTCCGGGACGAAGCTTTCTTT.

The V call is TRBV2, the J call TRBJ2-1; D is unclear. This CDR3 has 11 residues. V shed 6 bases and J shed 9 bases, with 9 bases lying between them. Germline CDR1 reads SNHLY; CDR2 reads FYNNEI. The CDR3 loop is CASSALFEQFF. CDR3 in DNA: TGTGCCAGCAGCGCCCTTTTTGAGCAGTTCTTC.

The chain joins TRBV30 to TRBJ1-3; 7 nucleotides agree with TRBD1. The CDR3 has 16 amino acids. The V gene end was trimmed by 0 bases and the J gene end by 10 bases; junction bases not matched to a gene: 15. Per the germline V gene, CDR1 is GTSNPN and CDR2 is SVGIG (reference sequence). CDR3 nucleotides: TGTGCCTGGAGTGTAATCCGGGTCCGGGACAGACAGACCATATATTTT. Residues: CAWSVIRVRDRQTIYF.

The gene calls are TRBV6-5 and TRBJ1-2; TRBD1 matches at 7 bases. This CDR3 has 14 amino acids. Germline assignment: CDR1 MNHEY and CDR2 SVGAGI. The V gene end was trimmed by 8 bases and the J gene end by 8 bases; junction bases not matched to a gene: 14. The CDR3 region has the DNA TGTGCCAGCCTTCCTCGACAGGGAGGGGGAGGCTACACCTTC. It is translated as CASLPRQGGGGYTF.

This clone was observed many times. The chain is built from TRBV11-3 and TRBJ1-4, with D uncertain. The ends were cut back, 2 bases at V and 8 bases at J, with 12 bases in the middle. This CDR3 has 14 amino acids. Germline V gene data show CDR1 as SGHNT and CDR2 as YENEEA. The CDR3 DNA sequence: TGTGCCAGCAGCTTACCCCCGTCGGCGGAAAAACTGTTTTTT. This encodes CASSLPPSAEKLFF.